The entry below describes one T cell receptor beta chain. One end of the junction varies from germline; a read error may be responsible. A modified ARM-PCR protocol with three rounds of nested PCR amplified TCRbeta. TCRdb reanalysed the multiplex PCR reads using MiXCR and keeps one entry per CDR3 protein. The table records 78,000 or so distinct CDR3 sequences, roughly 80% of them present only once. This entry comes from a study of tumor and adjacent non-tumor tissue in lung cancer. The CDR3 totals 17 residues. RNA was extracted from bulk tissue without any cell sorting. This sequence was found in a woman between 50 and 59 years old with non-small cell lung cancer. The chain has TRBV12-3 or TRBV12-4 and TRBJ1-3; 7 bases align to TRBD1. Sequencing was carried out using lung tumor tissue. This chain's CDR3 is CTSSLSTGDNSGDTIYF. DNA for the CDR3: TGTACCAGCAGTTTATCCACAGGGGACAACTCTGGAGACACCATATATTTT.